These 6 T cell receptor beta chains came from one sample sequenced in a study of blood T cell repertoires in COVID-19. Method: immunoSEQ multiplex PCR; TCRdb's copy keeps in-frame clones and lacks some. The sample lists 380,000 or so clones, roughly 86% occurring once. Input material: PBMCs or T cells enriched from blood (not recorded which). Every receptor here comes from a woman aged 40 to 50 with acute COVID-19.

V usage is TRBV9 and J usage is TRBJ2-7; TRBD1 matches 7 bases. Germline V CDR1 and CDR2: SGDLS, YYNGEE. The length of the CDR3 is 16 residues. J gave up 6 bases and V 1 base, and 13 bases lay outside the gene matches. CDR3 loop: CASSVLGETGTREQYF. The CDR3 DNA is TGTGCCAGCAGCGTACTGGGGGAGACAGGGACCCGCGAGCAGTACTTC.

CDR3 sequence reads: CASSADPGFNYGYTF. The CDR3 DNA follows: TGTGCCAGCAGCGCCGACCCGGGATTTAACTATGGCTACACCTTC. The genes are TRBV9 and TRBJ1-2; unclear D gene. Germline V gene lookup returns CDR1 SGDLS and CDR2 YYNGEE. This CDR3 region has 15 residues. V dropped 3 bases and J dropped 1 base, with 13 bases sitting between them.

This rearrangement joins TRBV5-1 to TRBJ2-2; 11 positions agree with TRBD2. V shed 0 bases, J shed 5 bases, and the junction held 6 bases outside the gene matches. Germline CDR1 reads SGHRS; CDR2 reads YFSETQ. The CDR3 is made up of 17 amino acids. Here the CDR3 reads CASSLVAGGPGTGELFF. Written as DNA, the CDR3 is TGCGCCAGCAGCTTGGTAGCGGGGGGGCCCGGAACCGGGGAGCTGTTTTTT.

The chain combines TRBV19 with TRBJ1-3, with 9 bases lining up with TRBD1. This CDR3 has 17 amino acids. Unmatched junction bases numbered 16, after V lost 5 bases and J lost 8 bases. The germline V gene encodes CDR1 LNHDA and CDR2 SQIVND (reference sequence). This chain's CDR3 is CASSGRDRVYSPDTIYF. CDR3 bases: TGTGCCAGTAGTGGCCGGGACAGGGTCTACTCCCCGGACACCATATATTTT.

This sequence joins TRBV5-1 and TRBJ1-1; D uncertain. Germline V lookup: CDR1 SGHRS, CDR2 YFSETQ. This CDR3 has 14 amino acids. Trimming left V 2 bases short and J 4 bases short, with 12 bases between. CDR3 DNA sequence: TGCGCCAGCAGCTTACCATCCGGGAGCACTGAAGCTTTCTTT. Translated: CASSLPSGSTEAFF.

In DNA form, the CDR3 reads TGTGCCACCAGTGATTTAGGGACAGGGGGCAAAGAGACCCAGTACTTC. Its translation is CATSDLGTGGKETQYF. This sequence joins TRBV24-1 and TRBJ2-5; TRBD1 aligns across 12 bases. The CDR3 sequence is 16 residues long. CDR1 is KGHDR, CDR2 SFDVKD, per germline. Unmatched junction bases numbered 2, after V lost 1 base and J lost 3 bases.